These T cell receptor beta chains were read from a single sample in a study of blood T cells in healthy people across ages. MiXCR was run by TCRdb on the 5' RACE reads, yielding one entry per CDR3 protein. The sample consists of some 1.8 million distinct CDR3 sequences, 30% to 40% of them appearing once. The sample was blood. The receptors shown here come from a human donor in good health. CDR3s leave out the opening cysteine and the closing phenylalanine or tryptophan.

j_call v_call cdr3_aa
TRBJ1-1 TRBV7-2 ASSLAFIGVGEAF
TRBJ1-5 TRBV2 ASSDGQGWINQPQH
TRBJ2-3 TRBV20-1 SARILDTQY
TRBJ1-2 TRBV6-5 ASSAGFYGYT
TRBJ2-1 TRBV20-1 SSHGGANEQF
TRBJ1-2 TRBV30 AWSGGRTYGYT
TRBJ2-7 TRBV4-3 ASSQGLAGSGTYEQY
TRBJ1-5 TRBV9 ASSVTSNVQPQH
TRBJ2-1 TRBV7-3 ASSLMWGSEQF
TRBJ1-6 TRBV7-6 ASTRDSSYNSPLH
. TRBV4-2 ASSQYLAGGGYEQY
TRBJ1-1 TRBV29-1 SVGPPEGLNTEAF
TRBJ2-1 TRBV10-3 AIGNTGRETQF
TRBJ2-7 TRBV12-3/TRBV12-4 ASSPSPEAVYEQY
TRBJ1-1 TRBV5-1 ASSFPTRGNPEAF
TRBJ2-7 TRBV7-2 ASSLGLAGDQQY
TRBJ1-6 TRBV7-9 ASSPTGDSPLH
TRBJ1-2 TRBV12-3/TRBV12-4 VSSYDSSIYGYT
TRBJ2-1 TRBV2 ASGGSSSYNEQF
TRBJ2-1 TRBV15 ATSRDLGNNEQF
TRBJ1-2 TRBV5-1 ASSSPTLQGDGYT
TRBJ1-1 TRBV12-5 ASGLWGPANTEAF
TRBJ2-1 TRBV20-1 SARGASVNNEQF
TRBJ2-1 TRBV20-1 SPGESYYNEQF
TRBJ1-2 TRBV28 ASSLPGQGALGYGYT
TRBJ2-4 TRBV7-2 ASSLALWQGNIQY
TRBJ2-5 TRBV3-1 ASSPRRLTGTLQY
TRBJ1-5 TRBV6-5 ASGVFAGGQPQH
TRBJ2-5 TRBV20-1 SARRDRETQY
TRBJ1-2 TRBV27 ASSLNRSPSGYT
TRBJ2-3 TRBV20-1 SATSDTPTDTQY
TRBJ2-1 TRBV5-1 ASSLGVGRNEQF
TRBJ2-7 TRBV6-5 ASSYSGGENSYEQY
TRBJ1-4 TRBV5-6 ASGLKTAYNEKLF
TRBJ2-5 TRBV7-2 ASSLVKGGQETQY
TRBJ2-7 TRBV4-1 ASSQQSTETYEQY
. TRBV19 ASSRTSGGASEQY
TRBJ1-2 TRBV7-9 ASSYGQAYGYT
TRBJ1-2 TRBV7-2 ASSSRVQMGYGYT